The 10 T cell receptor beta chains below all came from one sample that was sequenced in a study of molecular identifiers for immune sequencing clone quantification. A single record per CDR3 protein comes from TCRdb applying MiXCR to the PCR reads. Of 55,000 to 75,000 distinct CDR3 sequences listed, approximately 17% are singletons. The source material was naive CD8+ T cells from blood, with Jurkat cell RNA spiked in. Subset defined: FACS-sorted CD8+CD4-CCR7+CD45RA+ naive T cells. These receptors originate from a human donor in good health. Some libraries in this study had Jurkat cell RNA spiked in.

This clonotype was observed a single time. A much larger clonotype is one base distant, so this may be a read error. The chain is built from TRBV28 and TRBJ2-3, with TRBD2 identical over 10 bases. V shed 3 bases and J 8 bases; nucleotides not matched to a gene: 14. The germline V gene encodes CDR1 MDHEN and CDR2 SYDVKM. CDR3 length: 17 residues. The CDR3 DNA is TGTGCCAGCAGTTTCGGGCTAGCGGGAGAATTCGCCACTACGCAGTATTTT. Its protein product is CASSFGLAGEFATTQYF. Full variable domain (missing parts from reference TRBV28 and TRBJ2-3): DVKVTQSSRYLVKRTGEKVFLECVQDMDHENMFWYRQDPGLGLRLIYFSYDVKMKEKGDIPEGYSVSREKKERFSLILESASTNQTSMYLCASSFGLAGEFATTQYFGPGTRLTVL.

This clonotype was counted a few times. This may arise from a read error, as a much more abundant clone is one base away. This chain joins TRBV27 and TRBJ1-4; 9 bases line up with TRBD1. Germline V gene sequence: CDR1 MNHEY, CDR2 SMNVEV (reference sequence). The length of the CDR3 is 18 residues. V trimming: 4 bases; J trimming: 1 base; junction bases outside the gene matches: 10. The CDR3 region has the DNA TGTGCCAGCAGTTCGATGACAGGGGGAGATTTAACTAATGAAAAACTGTTTTTT. Amino acids: CASSSMTGGDLTNEKLFF.

With regard to this clonotype: This sequence may be a read error, since a much larger clone differs from it by one base. The gene calls are TRBV27 and TRBJ2-3; a possible D gene is TRBD2 (6 bases). This CDR3 comprises 15 residues. In germline, CDR1 is MNHEY, CDR2 SMNVEV (reference sequence). CDR3 amino acids: CASSPFPGLKDTRYF. CDR3 sequence (DNA): TGTGCCAGCAGCCCGTTTCCGGGACTCAAGGATACGCGGTATTTT.

This clonotype came up a few times. This chain links TRBV24-1 with TRBJ2-2; D is unresolved. CDR3 length equals 14 residues. Germline V lookup: CDR1 KGHDR, CDR2 SFDVKD. Trimming stripped 9 bases from V and 0 bases from J, with 10 bases between. The CDR3 here is CATREPANTGELFF. CDR3 DNA: TGTGCCACCCGAGAACCCGCGAACACCGGGGAGCTGTTTTTT.

This clonotype was recorded at least ten times. The chain uses TRBV7-2 and TRBJ2-1, with D hard to call. V lost 7 bases, J lost 4 bases, and 8 bases lay in between. Per the germline V gene, CDR1 is SGHTA and CDR2 is FQGNSA. The CDR3 is 12 amino acids. The CDR3 DNA reads as TGTGCCAGCATGTGGGGTTACAATGAGCAGTTCTTC. Its translation is CASMWGYNEQFF.

By proportion, this clonotype is medium-sized. CDR3 coding DNA: TGCGCCAGCAGTGAGTATGTGGCTAGGCTGGGCGACATTCAGTACTTC. Translating gives CASSEYVARLGDIQYF. The chain carries TRBV10-2 and TRBJ2-4; D remains ambiguous. Germline assignment: CDR1 WSHSY and CDR2 SAAADI. The CDR3 has 16 residues. Trimming shortened V by 1 base and J by 8 bases, and 18 bases separated the two germline ends.

There are many counts of this clonotype. The chain couples TRBV4-3 to TRBJ2-1; no reliable D call. Germline lookup yields CDR1 LGHNA and CDR2 YSLEER. Trimming shortened V by 0 bases and J by 5 bases, and 14 bases separated the two germline ends. The CDR3 is made up of 16 amino acids. CDR3 loop: CASSQDSAPRDNEQFF. In DNA form, the CDR3 reads TGCGCCAGCAGCCAAGATTCGGCTCCCCGGGACAATGAGCAGTTCTTC.

In its sample, this clonotype was seen many times. The V and J genes are TRBV19 and TRBJ1-2; TRBD1 might be the D (5 bases). CDR3 length: 12 residues. V lost 6 bases, J lost 4 bases, and 9 bases lay in between. The V gene's germline CDR1 is LNHDA and CDR2 SQIVND (reference sequence). CDR3 nucleotides: TGTGCCAGTAGGACAGCTATCTATGGCTACACCTTC. Its protein product is CASRTAIYGYTF.

This clonotype was seen at least ten times. The chain joins TRBV11-2 to TRBJ2-1; D ambiguous. V was pared by 2 bases and J by 0 bases, with 14 bases between. The germline V gene has CDR1 SGHAT and CDR2 FQNNGV. The CDR3 extends over 17 amino acids. CDR3 loop: CASSLIPPSDSYNEQFF. The CDR3 DNA reads TGTGCCAGCAGCTTAATCCCCCCCAGCGACTCCTACAATGAGCAGTTCTTC. Variable domain in full (rest from reference TRBV11-2 and TRBJ2-1): EAGVAQSPRYKIIEKRQSVAFWCNPISGHATLYWYQQILGQGPKLLIQFQNNGVVDDSQLPKDRFSAERLKGVDSTLKIQPAKLEDSAVYLCASSLIPPSDSYNEQFFGPGTRLTVL.

This clonotype was detected ten times or more. The J gene is TRBJ2-3, the V gene TRBV27, with unresolved D. The germline V and J ends were trimmed by 7 bases and 5 bases, with 7 bases remaining between them. CDR3 size: 11 residues. Germline V gene sequence: CDR1 MNHEY, CDR2 SMNVEV (reference sequence). The CDR3 sequence: CASITRDTQYF. The CDR3 DNA reads TGTGCCAGCATCACCCGAGATACGCAGTATTTT.